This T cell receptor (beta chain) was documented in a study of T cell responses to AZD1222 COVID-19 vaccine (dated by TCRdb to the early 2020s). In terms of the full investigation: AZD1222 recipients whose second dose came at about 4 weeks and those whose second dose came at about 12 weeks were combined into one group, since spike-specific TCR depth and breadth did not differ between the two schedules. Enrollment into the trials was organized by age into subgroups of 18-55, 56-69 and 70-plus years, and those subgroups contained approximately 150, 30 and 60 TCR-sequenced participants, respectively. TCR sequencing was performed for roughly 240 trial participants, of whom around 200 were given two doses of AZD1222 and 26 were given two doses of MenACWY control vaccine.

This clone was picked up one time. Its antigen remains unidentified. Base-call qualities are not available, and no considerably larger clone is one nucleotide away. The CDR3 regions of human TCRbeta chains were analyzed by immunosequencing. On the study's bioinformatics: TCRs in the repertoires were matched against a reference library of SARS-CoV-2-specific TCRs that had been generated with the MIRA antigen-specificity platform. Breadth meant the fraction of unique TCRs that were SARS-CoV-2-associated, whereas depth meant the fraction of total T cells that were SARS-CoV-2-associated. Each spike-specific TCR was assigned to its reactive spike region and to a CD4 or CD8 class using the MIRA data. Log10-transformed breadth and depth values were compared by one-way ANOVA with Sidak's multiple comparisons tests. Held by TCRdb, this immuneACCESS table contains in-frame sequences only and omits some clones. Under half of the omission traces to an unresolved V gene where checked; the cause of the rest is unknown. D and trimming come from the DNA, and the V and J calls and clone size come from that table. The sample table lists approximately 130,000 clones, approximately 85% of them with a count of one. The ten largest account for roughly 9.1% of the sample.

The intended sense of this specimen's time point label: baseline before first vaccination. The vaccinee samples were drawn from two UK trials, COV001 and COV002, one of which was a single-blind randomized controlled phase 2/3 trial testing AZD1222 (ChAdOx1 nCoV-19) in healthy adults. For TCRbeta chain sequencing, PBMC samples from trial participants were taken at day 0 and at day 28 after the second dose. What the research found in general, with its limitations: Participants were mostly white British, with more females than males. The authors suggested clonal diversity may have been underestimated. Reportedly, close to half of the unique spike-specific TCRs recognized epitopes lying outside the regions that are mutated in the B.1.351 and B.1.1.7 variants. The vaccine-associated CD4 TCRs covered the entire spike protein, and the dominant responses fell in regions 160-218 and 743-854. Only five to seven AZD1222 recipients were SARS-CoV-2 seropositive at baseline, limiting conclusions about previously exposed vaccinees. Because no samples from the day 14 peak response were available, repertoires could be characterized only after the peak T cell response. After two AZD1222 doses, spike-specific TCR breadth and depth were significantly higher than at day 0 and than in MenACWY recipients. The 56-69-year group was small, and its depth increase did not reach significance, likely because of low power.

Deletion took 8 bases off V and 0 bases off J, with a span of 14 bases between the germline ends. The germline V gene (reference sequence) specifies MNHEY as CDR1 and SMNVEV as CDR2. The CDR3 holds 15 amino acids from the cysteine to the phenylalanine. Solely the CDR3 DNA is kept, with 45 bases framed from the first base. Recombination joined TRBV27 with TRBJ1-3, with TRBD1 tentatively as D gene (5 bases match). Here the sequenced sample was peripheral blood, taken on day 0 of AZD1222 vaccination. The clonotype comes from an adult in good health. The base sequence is TGTGCCAGCCGCTTCGGGGGGAACTCTGGAAACACCATATATTTT. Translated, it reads CASRFGGNSGNTIYF.